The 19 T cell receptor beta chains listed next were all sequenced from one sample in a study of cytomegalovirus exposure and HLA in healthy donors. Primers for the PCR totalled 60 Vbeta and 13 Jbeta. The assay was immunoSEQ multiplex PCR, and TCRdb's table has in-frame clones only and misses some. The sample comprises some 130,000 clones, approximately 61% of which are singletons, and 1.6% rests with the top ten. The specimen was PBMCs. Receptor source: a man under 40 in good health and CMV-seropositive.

DNA for the CDR3: TGTGCCAGCAGTTTGACAGGGGGCGGAAACACCATATATTTT. Protein: CASSLTGGGNTIYF. The J gene is TRBJ1-3, the V gene TRBV6-5; 10 bases map to TRBD1. Trimming took 4 bases from V and 4 from J; bases not matched to a gene: 1. CDR3 length: 14 amino acids. CDR1 is MNHEY, CDR2 SVGAGI, per germline.

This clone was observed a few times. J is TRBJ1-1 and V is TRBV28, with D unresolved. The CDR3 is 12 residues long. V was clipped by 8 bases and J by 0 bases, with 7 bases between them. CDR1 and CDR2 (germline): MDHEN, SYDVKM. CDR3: CASRRMNTEAFF. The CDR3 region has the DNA TGTGCCAGCCGTCGTATGAACACTGAAGCTTTCTTT.

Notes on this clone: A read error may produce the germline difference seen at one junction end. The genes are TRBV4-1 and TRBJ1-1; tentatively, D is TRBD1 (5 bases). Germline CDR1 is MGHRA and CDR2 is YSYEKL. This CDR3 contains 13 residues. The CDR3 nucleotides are TGCGCCAGCAACCAAGTCGGGGGGACTGAAGCTTTCTTT. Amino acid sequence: CASNQVGGTEAFF.

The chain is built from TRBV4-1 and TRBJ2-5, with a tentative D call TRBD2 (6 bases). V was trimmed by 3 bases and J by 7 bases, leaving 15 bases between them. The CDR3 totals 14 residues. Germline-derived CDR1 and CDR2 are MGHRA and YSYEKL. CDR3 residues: CASSHPLGGRTQYF. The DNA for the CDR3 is TGCGCCAGCAGCCACCCCCTGGGGGGTCGGACCCAGTACTTC.

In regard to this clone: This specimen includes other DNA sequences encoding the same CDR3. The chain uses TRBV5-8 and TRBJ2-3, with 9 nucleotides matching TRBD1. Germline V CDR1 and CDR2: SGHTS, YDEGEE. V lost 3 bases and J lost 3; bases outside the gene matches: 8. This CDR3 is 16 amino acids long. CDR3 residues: CASSYQTGGETDTQYF. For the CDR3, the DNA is TGTGCCAGCAGCTACCAAACAGGGGGCGAGACAGATACGCAGTATTTT.

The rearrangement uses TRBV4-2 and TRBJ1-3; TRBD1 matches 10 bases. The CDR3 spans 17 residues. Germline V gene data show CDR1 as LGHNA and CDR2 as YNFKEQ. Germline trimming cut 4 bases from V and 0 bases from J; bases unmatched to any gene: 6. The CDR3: CASSLADRGNSGNTIYF. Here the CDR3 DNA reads TGTGCCAGCAGCCTAGCGGACAGGGGGAACTCTGGAAACACCATATATTTT.

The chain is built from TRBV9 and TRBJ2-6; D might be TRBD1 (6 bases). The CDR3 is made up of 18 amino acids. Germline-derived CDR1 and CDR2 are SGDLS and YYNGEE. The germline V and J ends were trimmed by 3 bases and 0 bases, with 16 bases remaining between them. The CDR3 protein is CASSDRPGHSSGANVLTF. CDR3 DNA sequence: TGTGCCAGCAGCGATCGACCGGGACATAGCTCTGGGGCCAACGTCCTGACTTTC.

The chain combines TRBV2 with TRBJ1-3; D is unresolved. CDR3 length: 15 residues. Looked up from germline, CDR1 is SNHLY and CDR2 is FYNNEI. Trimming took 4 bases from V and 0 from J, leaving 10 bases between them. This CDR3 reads CASSVEPSSGNTIYF. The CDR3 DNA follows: TGTGCCAGCAGTGTCGAGCCGAGCTCTGGAAACACCATATATTTT.

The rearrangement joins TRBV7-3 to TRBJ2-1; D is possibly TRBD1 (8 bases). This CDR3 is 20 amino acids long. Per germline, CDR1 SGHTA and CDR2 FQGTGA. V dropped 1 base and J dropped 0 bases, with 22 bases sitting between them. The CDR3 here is CASSLRASPDREGSYNEQFF. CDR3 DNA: TGTGCCAGCAGCTTAAGGGCCTCGCCGGACAGGGAGGGCTCCTACAATGAGCAGTTCTTC.

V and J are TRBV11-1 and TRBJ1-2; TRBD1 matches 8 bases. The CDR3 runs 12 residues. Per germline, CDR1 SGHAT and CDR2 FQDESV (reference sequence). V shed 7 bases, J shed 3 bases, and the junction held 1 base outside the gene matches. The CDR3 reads CASKGQDYGYTF. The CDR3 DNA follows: TGTGCCAGCAAGGGACAGGACTATGGCTACACCTTC.

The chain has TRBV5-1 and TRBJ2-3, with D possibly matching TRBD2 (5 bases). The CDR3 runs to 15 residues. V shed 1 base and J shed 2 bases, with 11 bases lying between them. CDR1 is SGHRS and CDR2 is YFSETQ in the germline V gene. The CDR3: CASSLISTTTDTQYF. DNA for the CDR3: TGCGCCAGCAGCTTGATCTCGACTACCACAGATACGCAGTATTTT.

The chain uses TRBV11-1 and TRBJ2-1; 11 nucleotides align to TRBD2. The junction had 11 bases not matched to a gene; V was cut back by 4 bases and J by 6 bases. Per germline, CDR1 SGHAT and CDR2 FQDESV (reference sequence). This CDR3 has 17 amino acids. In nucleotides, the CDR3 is TGTGCCAGCAGCTCTGGAGTAGCGGGAGGGCCGACCAATGAGCAGTTCTTC. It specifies CASSSGVAGGPTNEQFF.

The CDR3 nucleotides are TGTGCCACCAGCGGCCGGGGACTTTCCTACGAGCAGTACTTC. Amino acids: CATSGRGLSYEQYF. This sequence joins TRBV15 and TRBJ2-7; D perhaps matches TRBD2 (6 bases). CDR3 length: 14 amino acids. Trimming stripped 5 bases from V and 1 base from J, with 12 bases between. Germline CDR1 reads LNHNV; CDR2 reads YYDKDF (reference sequence).

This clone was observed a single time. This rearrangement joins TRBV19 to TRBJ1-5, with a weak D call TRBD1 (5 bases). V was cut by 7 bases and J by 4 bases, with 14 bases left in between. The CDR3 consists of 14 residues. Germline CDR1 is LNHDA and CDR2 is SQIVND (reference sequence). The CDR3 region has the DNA TGTGCCAGTAATGGGCAGGGTAATAATCAGCCCCAGCATTTT. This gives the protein CASNGQGNNQPQHF.

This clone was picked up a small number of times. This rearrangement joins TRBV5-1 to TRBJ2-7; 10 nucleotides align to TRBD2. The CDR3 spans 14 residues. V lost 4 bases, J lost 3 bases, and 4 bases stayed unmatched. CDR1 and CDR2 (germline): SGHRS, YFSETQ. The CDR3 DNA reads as TGCGCCAGCAGCGCCGGGACTAGCGTCTACGAGCAGTACTTC. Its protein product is CASSAGTSVYEQYF.

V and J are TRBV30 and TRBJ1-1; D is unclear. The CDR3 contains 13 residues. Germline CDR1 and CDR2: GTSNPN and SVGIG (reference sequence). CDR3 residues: CAFQTPTGTEAFF. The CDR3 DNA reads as TGTGCTTTTCAGACTCCAACGGGGACTGAAGCTTTCTTT. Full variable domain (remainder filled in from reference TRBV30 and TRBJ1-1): SQTIHQWPATLVQPVGSPLSLECTVEGTSNPNLYWYRQAAGRGLQLLFYSVGIGQISSEVPQNLSASRPQDRQFILSSKKLLLSDSGFYLCAFQTPTGTEAFFGQGTRLTVV.

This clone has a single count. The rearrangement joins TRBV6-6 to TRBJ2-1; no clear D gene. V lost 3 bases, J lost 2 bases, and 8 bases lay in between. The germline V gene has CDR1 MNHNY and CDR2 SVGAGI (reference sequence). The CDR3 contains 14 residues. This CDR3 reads CASSYAATYNEQFF. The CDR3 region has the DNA TGTGCCAGCAGTTATGCGGCTACCTACAATGAGCAGTTCTTC.

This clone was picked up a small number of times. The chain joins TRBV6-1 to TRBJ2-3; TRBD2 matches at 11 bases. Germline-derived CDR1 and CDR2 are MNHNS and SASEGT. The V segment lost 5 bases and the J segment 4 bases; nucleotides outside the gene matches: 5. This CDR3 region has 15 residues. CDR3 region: CASSLLAGVADTQYF. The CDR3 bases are TGTGCCAGCAGTCTACTAGCGGGAGTAGCAGATACGCAGTATTTT.

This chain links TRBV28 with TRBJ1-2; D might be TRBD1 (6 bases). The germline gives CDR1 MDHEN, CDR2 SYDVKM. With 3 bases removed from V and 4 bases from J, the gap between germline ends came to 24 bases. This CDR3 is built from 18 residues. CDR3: CASSFHWAGVQGGYGYTF. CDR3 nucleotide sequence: TGTGCCAGCAGTTTTCACTGGGCGGGGGTACAGGGTGGCTATGGCTACACCTTC.